Here is one T cell receptor beta chain with its context. What it recognizes is unknown. The CDR3 spans 17 residues. V was pared by 4 bases and J by 3 bases, with 10 bases of the junction left unmatched. Germline lookup yields CDR1 LNHDA and CDR2 SQIVND (reference sequence). These data are taken from a study of T cells in localized non-small cell lung cancer. General study points: Longer survival (overall) was linked to higher T cell density in blood. Adjacent lung tissue had a median about 50 of the top 100 clones found in the tumor. Sequence data derive from only one tumor region, so heterogeneity remains possible. In uninvolved adjacent lung, T cell clonality reached its highest value, exceeding tumor.

The table came from immunoSEQ multiplex PCR; TCRdb's copy has only in-frame clones and leaves some out. Of around 28,000 clones listed, around nine tenths are singletons. Sample: peripheral blood, taken before any cancer treatment. The V call is TRBV19, the J call TRBJ2-5, with TRBD2 matching 11 bases. The clonotype was recovered from a female donor of 60 years or more with stage I lung adenocarcinoma. CDR3 protein: CASSTYPGLAEKETQYF. As DNA, the CDR3 is TGTGCCAGTAGTACATATCCGGGACTAGCGGAAAAAGAGACCCAGTACTTC. Full variable domain (rest looked up from reference TRBV19 and TRBJ2-5): DGGITQSPKYLFRKEGQNVTLSCEQNLNHDAMYWYRQDPGQGLRLIYYSQIVNDFQKGDIAEGYSVSREKKESFPLTVTSAQKNPTAFYLCASSTYPGLAEKETQYFGPGTRLLVL.